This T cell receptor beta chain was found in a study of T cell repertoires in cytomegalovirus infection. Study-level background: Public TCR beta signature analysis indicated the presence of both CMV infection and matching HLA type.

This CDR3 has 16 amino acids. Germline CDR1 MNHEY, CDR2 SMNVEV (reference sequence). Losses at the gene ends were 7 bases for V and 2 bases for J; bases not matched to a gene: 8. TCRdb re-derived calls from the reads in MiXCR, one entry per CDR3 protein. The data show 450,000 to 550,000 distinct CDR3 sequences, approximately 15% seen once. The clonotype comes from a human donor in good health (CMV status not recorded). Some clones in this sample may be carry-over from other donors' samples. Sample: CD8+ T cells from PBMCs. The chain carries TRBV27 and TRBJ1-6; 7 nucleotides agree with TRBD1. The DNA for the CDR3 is TGTGCCAGCACGCGACAGGGTTACACCTATAATTCACCCCTCCACTTT. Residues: CASTRQGYTYNSPLHF.